The T cell receptor (beta chain) described here comes from a study of vaccination and CD4 T cells after COVID-19. The CDR3 is 12 amino acids. Trimming left V 7 bases short and J 4 bases short, with 7 bases between. Germline V gives CDR1 MNHNS, CDR2 SASEGT. Treatment defined: 10-day PBMC culture with coronavirus spike peptide pools or control peptides (ViraFEST assay). Cultured CD4+ T cell DNA underwent sequencing with the Oncomine TCR Beta short-read assay. TCRdb ran MiXCR on the PCR reads and lists one entry per CDR3 protein. The data hold roughly 20,000 distinct CDR3 sequences, with about 50% observed a single time. On this clonotype: Antigen unknown.

What was sequenced was CD4+ T cells from blood, cultured in vitro. The sequence was collected from a human donor who had recovered from COVID-19. The J gene is TRBJ2-2, the V gene TRBV6-1; no reliable D call. The CDR3 DNA is TGTGCCAGCACCCTGGGCACCGGGGAGCTGTTTTTT. Its translation: CASTLGTGELFF.